The source of this TCR beta chain is a study of Ad26.COV2.S vaccination and SARS-CoV-2 variants. As to this clone: Antigen specificity is unknown.

General study results and limits: The TCR-based breadth and depth measures might underestimate overall T cell responses.

Using immunoSEQ multiplex PCR, the repertoire was profiled, and TCRdb retains in-frame clones only, with some absent. This table holds some 450,000 clones, around 91% found once. The treatment is: around 19 received Ad26.COV2.S at low or high dose, single or two shots; about 5 received placebo; per-sample allocation not given. Specimens were obtained on day 63 following the first vaccine or placebo injection. The donor was a Boston adult aged 18-55 years. V was clipped by 1 base and J by 8 bases, with 6 bases between them. This CDR3 comprises 13 residues. Germline V CDR1 and CDR2: LNHNV, YYDKDF (reference sequence).

The sequence was collected from a person between 18 and 65 years old who received the Ad26.COV2.S COVID-19 vaccine or a placebo. This chain links TRBV15 with TRBJ1-6, with D uncertain. The sequencing here drew on peripheral blood, taken in a trial of Ad26.COV2.S vaccine versus placebo. This CDR3 reads CATSRVGDSPLHF. The CDR3 DNA reads as TGTGCCACCAGCAGAGTTGGGGATTCACCCCTCCACTTT.